These T cell receptor beta chains were read from a single sample in a study of early T cells in non-severe SARS-CoV-2 infection. TCRdb re-analysed the 5' RACE reads in MiXCR, keeping a single row per CDR3 protein. The sample holds around 67,000 distinct CDR3 sequences, around 10% seen once. The sequenced sample was whole blood, obtained at baseline. Receptor source: an adult who was a healthcare worker with PCR-confirmed SARS-CoV-2 infection or an uninfected control (not recorded which). Each CDR3 is given without its conserved first and last residue. Each record gives: D gene, J gene, V gene, CDR3 protein. D genes are given only for firm matches.

d_gene: TRBD2
j_gene: TRBJ2-1
v_gene: TRBV20-1
CDR3aa: SARQAGWSYNEQF

d_gene: -
j_gene: TRBJ2-3
v_gene: TRBV15
CDR3aa: ATSFSTDTQY

d_gene: -
j_gene: TRBJ2-7
v_gene: TRBV5-5
CDR3aa: ASSSLSASYEQY

d_gene: -
j_gene: TRBJ1-2
v_gene: TRBV6-1
CDR3aa: ASSEARRKGYT

d_gene: TRBD1
j_gene: TRBJ2-2
v_gene: TRBV2
CDR3aa: ASLGTATGELF

d_gene: -
j_gene: TRBJ2-6
v_gene: TRBV27
CDR3aa: ASSLIRPSGANVLT

d_gene: -
j_gene: TRBJ2-7
v_gene: TRBV29-1
CDR3aa: SALTEIPYEQY

d_gene: -
j_gene: TRBJ2-7
v_gene: TRBV28
CDR3aa: ASSPGSDYEQY

d_gene: TRBD2
j_gene: TRBJ2-4
v_gene: TRBV7-3
CDR3aa: ASSPSGLAGGPWSKNIQY

d_gene: TRBD2
j_gene: TRBJ2-2
v_gene: TRBV12-3/TRBV12-4
CDR3aa: ASRLAGGSTGELF

d_gene: -
j_gene: TRBJ2-1
v_gene: TRBV21-1
CDR3aa: AMLNREPPHNEQF

d_gene: TRBD2
j_gene: TRBJ2-5
v_gene: TRBV4-2
CDR3aa: ASSRTSGLKETQY

d_gene: -
j_gene: TRBJ2-7
v_gene: TRBV4-1
CDR3aa: ASSEDRGLTLGQY

d_gene: -
j_gene: TRBJ1-5
v_gene: TRBV18
CDR3aa: ASSARQDNQPQH

d_gene: -
j_gene: TRBJ2-7
v_gene: TRBV13
CDR3aa: ASSLGQGLSYEQY

d_gene: TRBD2
j_gene: TRBJ2-7
v_gene: TRBV7-9
CDR3aa: ASSSAGPYEQY

d_gene: TRBD2
j_gene: TRBJ2-1
v_gene: TRBV10-3
CDR3aa: AISDGLAGAGNEQF